The 21 T cell receptor beta chains reported below all come from one sample, sequenced in a study of early T cells in non-severe SARS-CoV-2 infection. TCRdb re-derived calls from the 5' RACE reads in MiXCR, one entry per CDR3 protein. There are 70,000 to 90,000 distinct CDR3 sequences in the sample; roughly 12% occur only once, and about 3.4% lies in the top ten. Material: whole blood. Source of these receptors: an adult who was a healthcare worker with PCR-confirmed SARS-CoV-2 infection or an uninfected control (not recorded which).

This clonotype has more than one count but fewer than ten. V and J are TRBV3-1 and TRBJ2-7; TRBD1 is a possible D gene (5 bases). CDR1 LGHDT and CDR2 YNNKEL come from the germline V gene (reference sequence). Trimming shortened V by 0 bases and J by 1 base, and 16 bases separated the two germline ends. The CDR3 is made up of 17 amino acids. The CDR3 coding sequence is TGTGCCAGCAGCCAAGATAGGAAGGGGTTCTATTCCTACGAGCAGTACTTC. Its translation is CASSQDRKGFYSYEQYF.

In its sample, this clonotype was seen many times. The chain is built from TRBV7-2 and TRBJ1-1, with 7 bases aligning to TRBD1. This CDR3 is built from 18 residues. Trimming removed 0 bases from V and 0 bases from J; junction bases left unmatched: 10. Germline CDR1 reads SGHTA; CDR2 reads FQGNSA. The CDR3 region is CASSLAPLTGLVNTEAFF. The CDR3 DNA reads TGTGCCAGCAGCTTAGCGCCATTGACAGGGTTGGTGAACACTGAAGCTTTCTTT.

The J gene is TRBJ2-1, the V gene TRBV6-5; a weak D match, TRBD2 (5 bases). Trimming removed 4 bases from V and 0 bases from J, with 13 bases in between. The CDR3 sequence is 16 residues long. CDR1 MNHEY and CDR2 SVGAGI come from the germline V gene. CDR3: CASSSPLGSSYNEQFF. DNA of the CDR3: TGTGCCAGCAGTTCCCCGTTGGGGAGCTCCTACAATGAGCAGTTCTTC.

The V call is TRBV5-5, the J call TRBJ2-1, with D possibly TRBD2 on 6 matching bases. V was cut by 0 bases and J by 3 bases, with 13 bases left in between. Germline CDR1 SGHKS, CDR2 YYEKEE (reference sequence). The CDR3 contains 16 residues. The CDR3 DNA is TGTGCCAGCAGCTTGGCCGTGAGCGGGCTCTACAATGAGCAGTTCTTC. It translates to CASSLAVSGLYNEQFF.

The table lists this clonotype with a few counts. The DNA for the CDR3 is TGCGCCTCCCGACTAGCGGGAGTAAATGAGCAGTTCTTC. Protein: CASRLAGVNEQFF. This chain uses TRBV10-1 with TRBJ2-1; 12 bases line up with TRBD2. The CDR3 spans 13 residues. The germline gives CDR1 WNHNN, CDR2 SYGVQD (reference sequence). The ends lost 11 bases at V and 7 bases at J; junction bases unmatched: 6.

This clonotype has just a few counts. The V and J genes are TRBV29-1 and TRBJ1-2, with no clear D. The CDR3 totals 10 residues. CDR1 is SQVTM and CDR2 is ANQGSEA in the germline V gene. Trimming cost V 3 bases and J 2 bases, with 1 base left between them. CDR3 in amino acids: CSVENYGYTF. CDR3 nucleotides: TGCAGCGTTGAGAACTATGGCTACACCTTC.

This clonotype was recorded a few times. The chain combines TRBV7-3 with TRBJ2-3; TRBD2 might be the D (6 bases). The V gene lost 7 bases and the J gene lost 11 bases, with 19 bases spanning the gap. This CDR3 comprises 13 residues. Germline loops: CDR1 SGHTA, CDR2 FQGTGA. The CDR3 bases are TGTGCCAGCATCGAAACGGGGACTGCTGGGCAGTATTTT. It is translated as CASIETGTAGQYF.

This clonotype has a count of ten or more. In DNA, the CDR3 is TGTGCCAGCAGCTTAGCATCAGCCTTTGACGGCGAGCAGTACTTC. It yields the protein CASSLASAFDGEQYF. The chain couples TRBV11-1 to TRBJ2-7, with D uncertain. CDR3 size: 15 residues. From germline, CDR1 is SGHAT and CDR2 FQDESV (reference sequence). Trimming shortened V by 0 bases and J by 6 bases, and 15 bases separated the two germline ends. The whole variable domain, filled in from reference TRBV11-1 and TRBJ2-7, reads EAEVAQSPRYKITEKSQAVAFWCDPISGHATLYWYRQILGQGPELLVQFQDESVVDDSQLPKDRFSAERLKGVDSTLKIQPAELGDSAMYLCASSLASAFDGEQYFGPGTRLTVT.

The rearrangement uses TRBV6-1 and TRBJ1-2; weak D call: TRBD1 (6 bases). V lost 3 bases to trimming and J lost 6 bases, with 14 bases between them. Germline values: CDR1 MNHNS, CDR2 SASEGT. This CDR3 contains 14 residues. As DNA, the CDR3 is TGTGCCAGCAGTGAGACGGACAGTCTTCATGGCTACACCTTC. It encodes CASSETDSLHGYTF.

This clonotype has a count of ten or more. The gene calls are TRBV16 and TRBJ1-5; TRBD1 agrees at 8 bases. This CDR3 region has 15 residues. Germline values: CDR1 KGHSY, CDR2 FQNENV. V was pared by 2 bases and J by 1 base, with 1 base of the junction left unmatched. In DNA form, the CDR3 reads TGTGCCAGCAGCCAACAGGGGGCAAGCAATCAGCCCCAGCATTTT. It specifies CASSQQGASNQPQHF.

This clonotype was observed a few times. This chain links TRBV28 with TRBJ2-7; 7 bases map to TRBD1. Germline CDR1 and CDR2: MDHEN and SYDVKM. The CDR3 has 15 residues. The trim removed 5 bases at V and 5 bases at J, leaving 12 bases unmatched. The CDR3 coding sequence is TGTGCCAGCAGTGACGAAACCGACAGGGACGACGAGCAGTACTTC. Its translation: CASSDETDRDDEQYF. Drawing the rest from reference TRBV28 and TRBJ2-7, the complete variable domain is DVKVTQSSRYLVKRTGEKVFLECVQDMDHENMFWYRQDPGLGLRLIYFSYDVKMKEKGDIPEGYSVSREKKERFSLILESASTNQTSMYLCASSDETDRDDEQYFGPGTRLTVT.

This clonotype has at least ten counts. The chain recombines TRBV28 with TRBJ2-7; 9 bases align to TRBD1. Germline CDR1 is MDHEN and CDR2 is SYDVKM. This CDR3 spans 14 amino acids. J was trimmed by 6 bases and V by 8 bases; bases with no gene match: 11. For the CDR3, the DNA is TGTGCCAGCCAAAAACAGGGGGCATCGCCCGAGCAGTACTTC. Protein: CASQKQGASPEQYF.

The chain recombines TRBV6-2 or TRBV6-3 with TRBJ2-3; D remains ambiguous. With 6 bases removed from V and 2 bases from J, the gap between germline ends came to 12 bases. The CDR3 sequence is 14 residues long. Germline CDR1 and CDR2: MNHEY and SVGEGT. The CDR3 loop is CASSDGPFTDTQYF. DNA of the CDR3: TGTGCCAGCAGCGACGGGCCTTTCACAGATACGCAGTATTTT.

This chain links TRBV7-2 with TRBJ1-2; TRBD1 matches 9 bases. The CDR3 loop spans 14 amino acids. Looked up from germline, CDR1 is SGHTA and CDR2 is FQGNSA. The V gene end was trimmed by 7 bases and the J gene end by 4 bases; junction bases not matched to a gene: 7. CDR3 sequence: CASNRDRDSYGYTF. The CDR3 DNA follows: TGTGCCAGCAACCGGGACAGGGACTCCTATGGCTACACCTTC.

CDR3 sequence (DNA): TGTGCCAGTTTGATTGCAGGGGGGTATACTGAAGCTTTCTTT. It yields the protein CASLIAGGYTEAFF. This sequence joins TRBV28 and TRBJ1-1; the match to TRBD1 covers 7 bases. The CDR3 length is 14 residues. V was pared by 9 bases and J by 5 bases, with 12 bases of the junction left unmatched. Germline CDR1 is MDHEN and CDR2 is SYDVKM.

V usage is TRBV10-3 and J usage is TRBJ2-7; TRBD1 matches at 11 bases. Unmatched junction bases numbered 4, after V lost 3 bases and J lost 3 bases. CDR3 length equals 15 residues. Germline CDR1 reads ENHRY; CDR2 reads SYGVKD. The CDR3 spells CAISDPDRGHYEQYF. The DNA of the CDR3 is TGTGCCATCAGTGATCCGGACAGGGGGCACTACGAGCAGTACTTC.

V usage is TRBV19 and J usage is TRBJ2-3; D remains ambiguous. The CDR3 has 16 residues. Germline V gene data show CDR1 as LNHDA and CDR2 as SQIVND (reference sequence). The V and J ends lost 0 bases and 0 bases respectively, with 10 bases between them. CDR3 nucleotides: TGTGCCAGTAGTATAGAAGGCAGGCCTAGCACAGATACGCAGTATTTT. This translates into CASSIEGRPSTDTQYF.

This clonotype was seen many times. The chain recombines TRBV28 with TRBJ2-1; 12 bases fit TRBD2. This CDR3 is 14 amino acids long. CDR1 and CDR2 from the germline V gene are MDHEN and SYDVKM. Trimming cost V 6 bases and J 13 bases; bases outside gene matches: 10. The DNA of the CDR3 is TGTGCCAGCAGCCTGGGGCTAGCGGGAGGGCGCCAGTTCTTC. It codes for CASSLGLAGGRQFF.

This sequence joins TRBV7-2 and TRBJ2-1; a possible D gene is TRBD2 (6 bases). Trimming removed 5 bases at V and 6 bases at J, with 17 bases between. This CDR3 spans 15 amino acids. Germline V gene sequence: CDR1 SGHTA, CDR2 FQGNSA. The CDR3: CASSARLGNSNEQFF. The CDR3 region has the DNA TGTGCCAGCAGCGCACGACTAGGCAACTCCAATGAGCAGTTCTTC.

This clonotype was picked up a small number of times. The rearrangement uses TRBV29-1 and TRBJ2-2, with 12 bases that match TRBD2. J was trimmed by 2 bases and V by 6 bases; bases with no gene match: 4. The CDR3 loop spans 15 amino acids. Germline CDR1 reads SQVTM; CDR2 reads ANQGSEA. The CDR3 sequence is CSVAGLAGNTGELFF. CDR3 nucleotide sequence: TGCAGCGTCGCTGGACTAGCGGGAAACACCGGGGAGCTGTTTTTT.

The chain combines TRBV2 with TRBJ1-2; D uncertain. The germline V and J ends were trimmed by 4 bases and 2 bases, with 17 bases remaining between them. The germline CDR1 and CDR2 sequences are SNHLY and FYNNEI. This CDR3 has 16 residues. The CDR3 loop reads CASSVGGSPENYGYTF. CDR3 DNA sequence: TGTGCCAGCAGTGTCGGAGGATCACCCGAGAACTATGGCTACACCTTC.